This T cell receptor beta chain stems from a study of CD8+ T cells in alopecia areata (dated by TCRdb to between 2017 and 2018). With respect to the entire study: The treated patients took part in an open-label pilot trial in which moderate-to-severe alopecia areata was treated with oral tofacitinib at 5 to 10 mg twice daily. Tofacitinib was given for 6 to 18 months, followed by 6 months of follow-up off drug to assess delayed response and recurrence. For the treated patients, the SALT score, which quantifies what percentage of scalp surface area is affected, served as the measure of disease severity. High-throughput TCRbeta sequencing was used to examine T cell clonal expansion in alopecia areata in both the C3H/HeJ mouse model and human patients. On the human side, TCRbeta sequencing was run on scalp tissue and on sorted CD4+ and CD8+ peripheral blood T cells from healthy controls and from alopecia areata patients with either patchy or totalis/universalis disease. Biopsies were taken from tofacitinib-treated patients at baseline and again at 4 and 24 weeks into treatment, and several of those patients also had a later scalp biopsy. Scalp clonality was compared across normal scalp (n=4), patchy alopecia areata scalp (n=8), and alopecia totalis/universalis scalp (n=8). RNA was obtained with the PAXgene miRNA kit for fixed scalp, the miRNeasy kit for PBMCs, and the RNeasy kit for mouse skin. Amplification of TCRbeta CDR3 regions was done by immunoSEQ multiplex PCR using 35 Vbeta forward primers and 13 Jbeta reverse primers. General findings and caveats noted by the study authors: Unlike mouse skin, which is dominated by gammadelta T cells, normal human skin has resident alphabeta T cells that are also sequenced, and this complicates analysis of the scalp TCR repertoire. Tofacitinib significantly lowered scalp clonality and the number of expanded CD8+ clones among the top 100 scalp clones. Compared with normal scalp, lesional scalp, particularly in alopecia totalis/universalis, had higher clonality and more expanded CD8+ clones, which suggests antigenic drive. During tofacitinib treatment, many expanded lesional clones remained in scalp and blood, and this persistence may partly explain relapse after treatment is stopped. Because the treated cohort was small and had only one nonresponder, larger studies are needed to examine links between baseline CD8+ expansion and response. Shared TCR sequences between patients were less evident than in mice, which may be partly attributable to HLA diversity in the patient population.

The library was generated by the immunoSEQ multiplex PCR assay. To provide template for TCR sequencing, every sample had RNA extracted and reverse transcribed into cDNA. SuperScript III was used to make first-strand cDNA, primed with a 2:1 mix of oligo-dT and random hexamers. A synthetic immune receptor repertoire was used to measure amplification bias, and any remaining bias was corrected computationally. The original pipeline was this. Raw reads were preprocessed to remove errors, and CDR3 was defined by IMGT conventions from the conserved cysteine to phenylalanine. Clonality was calculated as 1 minus Shannon entropy normalized by log2 of the number of productive unique TCRs. CD4 or CD8 identity of scalp clones was inferred by cross-referencing scalp TCRbeta sequences with sorted blood CD4 and CD8 repertoires. TCRdb stores this immuneACCESS table with in-frame sequences only. Part of the clones is absent; in the studies checked, under half of the shortfall reflects unresolved V genes, and no reason is known for the rest. That table gives V, J and clone size, and the DNA gave D and trimming. The sample contains 100,000 to 150,000 clones, under 65% of them found a single time. 4.5% to 6% of the sample lies in the top ten.

V is pared back by 5 bases and J by 7 bases, with 12 bases lying between the germline termini. From the germline V gene (reference sequence), CDR1 is DFQATT and CDR2 is SNEGSKA. From its cysteine to its phenylalanine, the CDR3 spans 11 amino acids. Only the CDR3 portion is preserved as DNA: 33 bases, with reading frame beginning at the first base. Notes on this clone: It lacks a known antigen. Base qualities are not at hand, and no much larger clone is one base apart.

The label giving this sample's time point can be read as: approximately 4 weeks on oral tofacitinib. This specimen's treatment or condition label, per the study, means: oral pan-JAK inhibitor, 5-10 mg twice daily. From alopecia areata patients, peripheral blood was collected along with lesional scalp punch biopsies. After PBMCs were isolated by density centrifugation and stained for CD3, CD4 and CD8, a FACSAria was used to sort CD4+ and CD8+ T cells. The chain links TRBV20-1 with TRBJ2-7; confidence is insufficient to name the D gene. The material sequenced was CD4+ T cells sorted from blood, taken at week 4, from a patient treated with tofacitinib. The sequence came from a human donor with alopecia areata. The CDR3 reads as follows: CSAAELREQYF. The sequenced DNA is TGCAGTGCTGCCGAGCTTCGGGAGCAGTACTTC.